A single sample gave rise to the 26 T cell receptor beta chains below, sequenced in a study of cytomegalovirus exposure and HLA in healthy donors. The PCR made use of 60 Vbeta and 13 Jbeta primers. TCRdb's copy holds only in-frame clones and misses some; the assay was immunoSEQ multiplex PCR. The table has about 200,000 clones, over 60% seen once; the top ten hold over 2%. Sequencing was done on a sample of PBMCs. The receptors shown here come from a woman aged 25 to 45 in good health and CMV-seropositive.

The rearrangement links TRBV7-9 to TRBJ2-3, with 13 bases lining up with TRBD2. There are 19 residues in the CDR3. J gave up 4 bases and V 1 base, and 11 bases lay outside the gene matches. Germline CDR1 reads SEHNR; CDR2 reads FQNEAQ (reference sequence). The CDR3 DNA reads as TGTGCCAGCAGCTTAGGGACTAGCGGGGGCTTGTCTTCGCCAGATACGCAGTATTTT. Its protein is CASSLGTSGGLSSPDTQYF.

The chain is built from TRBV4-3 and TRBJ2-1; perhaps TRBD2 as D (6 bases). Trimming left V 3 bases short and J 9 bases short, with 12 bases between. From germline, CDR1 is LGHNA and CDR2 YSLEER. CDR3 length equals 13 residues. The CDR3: CASSHSSVSEQFF. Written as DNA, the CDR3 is TGCGCCAGCAGCCATTCTAGCGTTAGTGAGCAGTTCTTC.

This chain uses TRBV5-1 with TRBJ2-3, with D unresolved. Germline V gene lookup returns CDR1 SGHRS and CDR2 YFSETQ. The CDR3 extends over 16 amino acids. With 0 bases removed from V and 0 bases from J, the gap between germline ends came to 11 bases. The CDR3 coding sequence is TGCGCCAGCAGCTTGGCAATAGTCGCTAGCACAGATACGCAGTATTTT. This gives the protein CASSLAIVASTDTQYF.

In nucleotides, the CDR3 is TGTGCCAGCTCACCCGGACAGATACGCATGAACACTGAAGCTTTCTTT. It encodes CASSPGQIRMNTEAFF. This chain connects TRBV18 to TRBJ1-1; the D gene is possibly TRBD1 (6 bases). The CDR3 is 16 amino acids. Germline V gene lookup returns CDR1 KGHSH and CDR2 LQKENI. Trimming cost V 3 bases and J 0 bases, with 14 bases left between them.

This CDR3 is CASVTLGQKNTEAFF. The CDR3 DNA reads as TGTGCCAGTGTCACCCTGGGACAGAAGAACACTGAAGCTTTCTTT. This chain links TRBV28 with TRBJ1-1; 7 bases agree with TRBD1. This CDR3 comprises 15 residues. The ends lost 9 bases at V and 1 base at J; junction bases unmatched: 11. Looked up from germline, CDR1 is MDHEN and CDR2 is SYDVKM.

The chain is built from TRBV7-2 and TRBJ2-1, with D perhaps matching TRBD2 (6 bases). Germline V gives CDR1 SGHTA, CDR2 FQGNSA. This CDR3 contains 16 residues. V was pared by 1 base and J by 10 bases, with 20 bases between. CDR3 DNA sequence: TGTGCCAGCAGCTTAGAAAACTTGGCGGGACGGACGGAGCAGTTCTTC. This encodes CASSLENLAGRTEQFF.

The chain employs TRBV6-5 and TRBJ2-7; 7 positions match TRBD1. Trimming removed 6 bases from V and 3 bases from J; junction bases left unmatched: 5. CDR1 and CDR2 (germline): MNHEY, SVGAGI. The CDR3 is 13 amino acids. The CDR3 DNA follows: TGTGCCAGCAGACAGGGACAGATCTACGAGCAGTACTTC. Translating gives CASRQGQIYEQYF.

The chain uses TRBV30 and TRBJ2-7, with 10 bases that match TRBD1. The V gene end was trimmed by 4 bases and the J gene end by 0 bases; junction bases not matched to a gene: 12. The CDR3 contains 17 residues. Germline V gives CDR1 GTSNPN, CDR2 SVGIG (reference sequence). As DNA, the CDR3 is TGTGCCTGGAATCCTTCCCCGGGACAGGGGTACTCCTACGAGCAGTACTTC. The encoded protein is CAWNPSPGQGYSYEQYF.

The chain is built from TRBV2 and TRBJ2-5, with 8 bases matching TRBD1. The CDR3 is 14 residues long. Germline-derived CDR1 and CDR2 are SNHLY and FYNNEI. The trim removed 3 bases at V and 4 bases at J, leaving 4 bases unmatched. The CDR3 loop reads CASSEGRGPETQYF. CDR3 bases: TGTGCCAGCAGTGAGGGCAGGGGGCCAGAGACCCAGTACTTC.

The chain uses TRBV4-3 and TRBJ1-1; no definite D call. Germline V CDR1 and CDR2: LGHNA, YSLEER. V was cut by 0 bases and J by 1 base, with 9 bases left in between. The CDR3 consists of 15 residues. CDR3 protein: CASSQEAAENTEAFF. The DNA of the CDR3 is TGCGCCAGCAGCCAAGAGGCCGCCGAGAACACTGAAGCTTTCTTT.

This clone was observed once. CDR3 nucleotide sequence: TGTGCCAGTAGTATAGAGGGGAGGTCTGGGGCCAACGTCCTGACTTTC. Amino acids: CASSIEGRSGANVLTF. The chain uses TRBV19 and TRBJ2-6; the D gene is possibly TRBD2 (6 bases). V was shortened by 0 bases and J by 1 base, with 7 bases between the two germline ends. CDR1 and CDR2 (germline): LNHDA, SQIVND (reference sequence). The CDR3 loop spans 16 amino acids. Using reference TRBV19 and TRBJ2-6 for the parts outside the CDR3, the full variable domain is DGGITQSPKYLFRKEGQNVTLSCEQNLNHDAMYWYRQDPGQGLRLIYYSQIVNDFQKGDIAEGYSVSREKKESFPLTVTSAQKNPTAFYLCASSIEGRSGANVLTFGAGSRLTVL.

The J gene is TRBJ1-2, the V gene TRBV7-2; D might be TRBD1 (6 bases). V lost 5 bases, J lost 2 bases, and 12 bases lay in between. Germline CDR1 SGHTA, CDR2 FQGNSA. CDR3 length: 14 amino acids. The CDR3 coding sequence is TGTGCCAGCAGCACCGCGGGGGGCAACTATGGCTACACCTTC. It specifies CASSTAGGNYGYTF.

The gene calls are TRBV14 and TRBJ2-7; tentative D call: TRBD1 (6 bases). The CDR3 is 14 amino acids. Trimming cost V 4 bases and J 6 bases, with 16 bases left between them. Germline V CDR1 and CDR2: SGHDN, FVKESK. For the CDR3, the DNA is TGTGCCAGCAGCCTACAGGGAATTAGGGGCGAGCAGTACTTC. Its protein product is CASSLQGIRGEQYF. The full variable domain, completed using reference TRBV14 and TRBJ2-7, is EAGVTQFPSHSVIEKGQTVTLRCDPISGHDNLYWYRRVMGKEIKFLLHFVKESKQDESGMPNNRFLAERTGGTYSTLKVQPAELEDSGVYFCASSLQGIRGEQYFGPGTRLTVT.

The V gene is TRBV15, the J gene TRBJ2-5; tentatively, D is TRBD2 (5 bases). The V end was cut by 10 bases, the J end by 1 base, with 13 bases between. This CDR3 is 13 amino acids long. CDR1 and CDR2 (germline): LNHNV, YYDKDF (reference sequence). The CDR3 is CAIARRVQETQYF. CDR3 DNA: TGTGCCATCGCCAGGCGGGTCCAAGAGACCCAGTACTTC.

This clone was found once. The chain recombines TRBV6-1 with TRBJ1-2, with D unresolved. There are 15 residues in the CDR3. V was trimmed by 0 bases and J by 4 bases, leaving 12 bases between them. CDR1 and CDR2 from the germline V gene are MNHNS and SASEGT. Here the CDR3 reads CASSEARRASYGYTF. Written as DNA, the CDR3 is TGTGCCAGCAGTGAAGCGAGGAGGGCTAGCTATGGCTACACCTTC.

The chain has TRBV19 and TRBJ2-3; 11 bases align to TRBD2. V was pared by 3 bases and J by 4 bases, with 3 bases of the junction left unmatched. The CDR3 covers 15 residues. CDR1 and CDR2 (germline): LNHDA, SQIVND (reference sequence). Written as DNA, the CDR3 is TGTGCCAGTAGTATTCAACTAGCGGGAGCAGATACGCAGTATTTT. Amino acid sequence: CASSIQLAGADTQYF.

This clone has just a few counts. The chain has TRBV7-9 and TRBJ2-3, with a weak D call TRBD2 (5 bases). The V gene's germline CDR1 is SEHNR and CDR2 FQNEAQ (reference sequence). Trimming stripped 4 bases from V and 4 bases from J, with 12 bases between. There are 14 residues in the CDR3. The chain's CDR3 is CASSSWGVADTQYF. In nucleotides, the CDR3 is TGTGCCAGCAGCTCCTGGGGAGTCGCAGATACGCAGTATTTT.

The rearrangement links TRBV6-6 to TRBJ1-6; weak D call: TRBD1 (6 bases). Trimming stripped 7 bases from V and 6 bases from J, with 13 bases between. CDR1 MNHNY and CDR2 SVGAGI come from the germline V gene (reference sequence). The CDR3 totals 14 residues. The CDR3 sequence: CASILDSSNSPLHF. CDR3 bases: TGTGCCAGCATTCTGGACAGTTCTAATTCACCCCTCCACTTT.

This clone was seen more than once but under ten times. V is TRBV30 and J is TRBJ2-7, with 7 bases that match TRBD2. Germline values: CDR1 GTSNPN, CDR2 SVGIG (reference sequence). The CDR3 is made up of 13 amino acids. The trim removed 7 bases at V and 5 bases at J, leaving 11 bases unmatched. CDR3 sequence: CAYQREGRNEQYF. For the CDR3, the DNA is TGTGCCTACCAGAGGGAGGGACGCAACGAGCAGTACTTC.

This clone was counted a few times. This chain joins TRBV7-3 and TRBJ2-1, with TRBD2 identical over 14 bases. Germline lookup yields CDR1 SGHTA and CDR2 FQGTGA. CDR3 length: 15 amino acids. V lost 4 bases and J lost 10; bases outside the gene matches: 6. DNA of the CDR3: TGTGCCAGCAGCTCGGGACTAGCGGGGGCCTCGGAGCAGTTCTTC. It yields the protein CASSSGLAGASEQFF.

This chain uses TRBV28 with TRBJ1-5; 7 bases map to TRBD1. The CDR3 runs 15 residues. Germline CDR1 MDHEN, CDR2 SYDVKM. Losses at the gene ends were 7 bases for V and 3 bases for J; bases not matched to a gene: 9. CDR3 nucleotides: TGTGCCAGCAATATCCGGGACAGAATCAATCAGCCCCAGCATTTT. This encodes CASNIRDRINQPQHF.

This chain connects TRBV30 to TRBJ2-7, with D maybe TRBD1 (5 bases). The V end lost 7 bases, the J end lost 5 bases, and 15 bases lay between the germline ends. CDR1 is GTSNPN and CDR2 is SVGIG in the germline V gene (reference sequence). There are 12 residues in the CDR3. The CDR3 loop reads CAFTRVPDEQYF. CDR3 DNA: TGTGCCTTTACCAGGGTACCGGACGAGCAGTACTTC.

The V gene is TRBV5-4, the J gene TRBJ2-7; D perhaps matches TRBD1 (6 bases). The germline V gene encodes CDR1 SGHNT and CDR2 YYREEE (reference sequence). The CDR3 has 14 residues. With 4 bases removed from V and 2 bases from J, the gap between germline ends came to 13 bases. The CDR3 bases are TGTGCCAGCAGCATGCCGGACAGCCCCTACGAGCAGTACTTC. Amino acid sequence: CASSMPDSPYEQYF.

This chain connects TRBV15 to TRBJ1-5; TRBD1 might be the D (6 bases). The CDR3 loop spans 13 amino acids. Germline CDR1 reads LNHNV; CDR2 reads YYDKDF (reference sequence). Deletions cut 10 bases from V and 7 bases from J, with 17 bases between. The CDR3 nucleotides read TGTGCCATACATTGGACAGTAAAACAGCCCCAGCATTTT. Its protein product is CAIHWTVKQPQHF.

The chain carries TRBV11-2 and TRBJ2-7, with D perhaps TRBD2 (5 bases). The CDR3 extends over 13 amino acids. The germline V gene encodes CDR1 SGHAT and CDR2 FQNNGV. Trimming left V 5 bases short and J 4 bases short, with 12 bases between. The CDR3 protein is CASSPQEGYEQYF. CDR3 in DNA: TGTGCCAGCAGCCCGCAAGAGGGATACGAGCAGTACTTC. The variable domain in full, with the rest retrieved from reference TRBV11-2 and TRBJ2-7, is EAGVAQSPRYKIIEKRQSVAFWCNPISGHATLYWYQQILGQGPKLLIQFQNNGVVDDSQLPKDRFSAERLKGVDSTLKIQPAKLEDSAVYLCASSPQEGYEQYFGPGTRLTVT.

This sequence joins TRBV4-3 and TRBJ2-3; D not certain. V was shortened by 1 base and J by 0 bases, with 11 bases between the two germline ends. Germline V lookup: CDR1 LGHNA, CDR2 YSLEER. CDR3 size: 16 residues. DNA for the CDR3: TGCGCCAGCAGCCAAGGGCGAGGCAAGAGCACAGATACGCAGTATTTT. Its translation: CASSQGRGKSTDTQYF.